These T cell receptor beta chains were read from a single sample in a study of OX40 agonist ivuxolimab in advanced cancers. Libraries were prepared by immunoSEQ multiplex PCR; TCRdb keeps only in-frame clonotypes and omits some of them. This sample carries tens of thousands of clones, 80% to 95% of them seen once, and the ten largest clones take 0.33%. This material consisted of CD4+ or CD8+ T cells sorted from blood, taken in a trial of the OX40 agonist ivuxolimab. These receptors were obtained from an adult with an advanced solid tumor such as melanoma, head and neck, liver or kidney cancer. CDR3s include the opening cysteine and the closing phenylalanine or tryptophan. The D gene is left open where the match is weak. The size entry is marked missing in some rows and otherwise reads once, few, many or a size class.

>TRBJ2-5|14|TRBV5-1|TRBD1|-
CASSVGTGQETQYF
TGCGCCAGCAGCGTAGGGACAGGGCAAGAGACCCAGTACTTC
>TRBJ1-1|15|TRBV11-2|-|-
CASSLFGQRNTEAFF
TGTGCCAGCAGCTTGTTCGGACAAAGGAACACTGAAGCTTTCTTT
>TRBJ2-6|13|TRBV7-3|-|-
CASSFSGANVLTF
TGTGCCAGCAGCTTCTCTGGGGCCAACGTCCTGACTTTC
>TRBJ1-5|14|TRBV6-1|-|-
CASSNVGSNQPQHF
TGTGCCAGCAGTAATGTAGGTAGCAATCAGCCCCAGCATTTT
>TRBJ1-5|15|TRBV15|-|-
CATSREGRGNQPQHF
TGTGCCACCAGCAGGGAGGGGAGAGGCAATCAGCCCCAGCATTTT
>TRBJ1-4|13|TRBV6-1|-|-
CASIQGHNEKLFF
TGTGCCAGCATCCAGGGCCATAATGAAAAACTGTTTTTT
>TRBJ2-2|15|TRBV7-3|-|once
CASSLGRTAGGELFF
TGTGCCAGCAGCTTAGGGCGAACCGCTGGGGGGGAGCTGTTTTTT
>TRBJ2-5|13|TRBV6-5|-|-
CASSYSLIETQYF
TGTGCCAGCAGTTACAGTCTTATTGAGACCCAGTACTTC
>TRBJ1-1|18|TRBV11-2|-|-
CASSSPGRFSTANTEAFF
TGTGCCAGCAGCTCCCCGGGACGGTTTTCGACAGCGAACACTGAAGCTTTCTTT
>TRBJ1-2|17|TRBV29-1|TRBD1|-
CSVGRGPGQGPGYGYTF
TGCAGCGTTGGTCGGGGTCCGGGACAGGGGCCTGGCTATGGCTACACCTTC
>TRBJ2-3|15|TRBV7-9|-|few
CASSLAAGSTDTQYF
TGTGCCAGCAGCTTAGCGGCGGGGTCCACAGATACGCAGTATTTT
>TRBJ1-4|11|TRBV2|-|-
CAGARQEKLFF
TGTGCCGGCGCGCGACAGGAAAAACTGTTTTTT
>TRBJ2-2|16|TRBV5-1|TRBD2|-
CASSLELAGWTGELFF
TGCGCCAGCAGCTTAGAGCTAGCGGGGTGGACCGGGGAGCTGTTTTTT
>TRBJ2-3|15|TRBV18|TRBD1|-
CASSLTGTTTDTQYF
TGTGCCAGCTCGTTGACAGGGACGACAACAGATACGCAGTATTTT
>TRBJ2-1|16|TRBV11-3|TRBD1|-
CASSVLGTGAYNEQFF
TGTGCCAGCAGCGTACTGGGGACAGGGGCCTACAATGAGCAGTTCTTC
>TRBJ1-5|15|TRBV9|-|few
CASSVGAGANQPQHF
TGTGCCAGCAGCGTAGGAGCAGGGGCCAATCAGCCCCAGCATTTT
>TRBJ1-6|16|TRBV21-1|-|-
CASSKGRGLSNSPLHF
TGTGCCAGCAGCAAAGGAAGGGGGTTAAGTAATTCACCCCTCCACTTT
>TRBJ2-5|15|TRBV6-1|TRBD1|-
CASSVRDRGLETQYF
TGTGCCAGCAGTGTCCGGGACAGGGGGCTGGAGACCCAGTACTTC
>TRBJ1-6|15|TRBV9|-|once
CASSVDSGGNSPLHF
TGTGCCAGCAGCGTAGATAGTGGGGGTAATTCACCCCTCCACTTT
>TRBJ1-4|16|TRBV7-9|TRBD1|-
CASSSRRTGGGEKLFF
TGTGCCAGCAGCTCACGTCGGACAGGGGGCGGTGAAAAACTGTTTTTT
>TRBJ2-5|15|TRBV11-2|-|-
CASSSQGSLQETQYF
TGTGCCAGCAGCTCACAGGGCTCCCTACAAGAGACCCAGTACTTC
>TRBJ2-5|13|TRBV18|-|-
CASSPRYEETQYF
TGTGCCAGCTCACCGAGATATGAAGAGACCCAGTACTTC
>TRBJ1-6|20|TRBV12-2|-|-
CASRLRDQGRKKRNNSPLHF
TGTGCAAGTCGCTTACGAGACCAAGGACGGAAAAAGCGCAATAATTCACCCCTCCACTTT
>TRBJ2-1|14|TRBV5-1|-|-
CASSLREQYNEQFF
TGCGCCAGCAGTCTCCGGGAGCAGTACAATGAGCAGTTCTTC
>TRBJ2-1|14|TRBV5-4|TRBD2|-
CASSLAGGGSEQFF
TGTGCCAGCAGCTTGGCGGGGGGTGGTAGTGAGCAGTTCTTC
>TRBJ2-5|14|TRBV6-5|-|-
CASGLGTGLGAQYF
TGTGCCAGCGGCCTGGGGACTGGTCTGGGGGCCCAGTACTTC
>TRBJ2-7|14|TRBV7-9|TRBD1|-
CASSQTDRGHEQYF
TGTGCCAGCAGCCAAACGGACAGGGGCCACGAGCAGTACTTC
>TRBJ1-2|11|TRBV6-1|TRBD1|-
CASYRGGGYTF
TGTGCCAGCTACAGGGGTGGAGGCTACACCTTC
>TRBJ2-1|15|TRBV5-1|TRBD2|-
CASSLSAGGRDEQFF
TGCGCCAGCAGCTTGTCGGCGGGGGGGCGCGATGAGCAGTTCTTC
>TRBJ2-1|16|TRBV7-9|-|-
CASSSAQRGSYNEQFF
TGTGCCAGCAGCTCAGCTCAACGGGGCTCCTACAATGAGCAGTTCTTC
>TRBJ2-2|16|TRBV2|-|-
CASSGYGRARAGELFF
TGTGCCAGCAGTGGGTACGGCAGGGCACGGGCCGGGGAGCTGTTTTTT
>TRBJ2-2|13|TRBV5-1|-|-
CASSLDGAGELFF
TGCGCCAGCAGCTTGGATGGGGCCGGGGAGCTGTTTTTT
>TRBJ1-5|14|TRBV7-6|-|-
CASSLLEGHQPQHF
TGTGCCAGCAGCTTATTGGAGGGCCATCAGCCCCAGCATTTT
>TRBJ1-2|14|TRBV5-4|-|few
CASSSWRFLGGYTF
TGTGCCAGCAGCTCCTGGCGGTTTTTGGGCGGCTACACCTTC
>TRBJ1-2|18|TRBV6-1|-|few
CASSEGGGTLFVDYGYTF
TGTGCCAGCAGTGAAGGAGGGGGGACCCTTTTTGTGGACTATGGCTACACCTTC
>TRBJ2-1|16|TRBV18|TRBD2|once
CASSPMTSGKYNEQFF
TGTGCCAGCTCACCTATGACTAGCGGCAAATACAATGAGCAGTTCTTC
>TRBJ2-3|12|TRBV10-3|TRBD1|-
CAIEGAGDTQYF
TGTGCCATCGAGGGGGCGGGAGATACGCAGTATTTT
>TRBJ1-2|12|TRBV5-1|-|-
CASSLASYDYTF
TGCGCCAGCAGCTTGGCGTCATACGACTACACCTTC
>TRBJ1-5|14|TRBV6-1|TRBD1|-
CASDRTGGNQPQHF
TGTGCCAGCGACAGGACAGGGGGGAATCAGCCCCAGCATTTT
>TRBJ2-1|20|TRBV4-1|TRBD2|-
CASSHALPGLAGGSYNEQFF
TGCGCCAGCAGCCACGCCCTCCCGGGACTAGCGGGGGGTTCCTACAATGAGCAGTTCTTC